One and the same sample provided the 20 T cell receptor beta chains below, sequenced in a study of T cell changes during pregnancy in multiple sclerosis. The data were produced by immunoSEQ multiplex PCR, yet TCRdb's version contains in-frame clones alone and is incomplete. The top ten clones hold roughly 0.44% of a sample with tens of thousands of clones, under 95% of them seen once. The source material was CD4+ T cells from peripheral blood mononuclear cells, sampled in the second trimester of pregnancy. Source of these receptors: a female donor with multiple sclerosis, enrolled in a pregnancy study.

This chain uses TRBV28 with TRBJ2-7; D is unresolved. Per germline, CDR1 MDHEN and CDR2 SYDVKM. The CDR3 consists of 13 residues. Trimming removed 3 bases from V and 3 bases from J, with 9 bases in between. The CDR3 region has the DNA TGTGCCAGCAGTTTGAGCGCGATCTACGAGCAGTACTTC. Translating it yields CASSLSAIYEQYF.

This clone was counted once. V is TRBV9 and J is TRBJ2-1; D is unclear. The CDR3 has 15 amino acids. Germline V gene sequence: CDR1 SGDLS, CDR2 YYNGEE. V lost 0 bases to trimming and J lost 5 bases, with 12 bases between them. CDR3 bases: TGTGCCAGCAGCGTAGGAGGTGGCCCTAACAATGAGCAGTTCTTC. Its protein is CASSVGGGPNNEQFF.

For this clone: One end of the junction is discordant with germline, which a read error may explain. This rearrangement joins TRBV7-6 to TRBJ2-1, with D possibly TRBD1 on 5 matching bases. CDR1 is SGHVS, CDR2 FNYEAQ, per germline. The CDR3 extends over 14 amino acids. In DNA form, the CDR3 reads TGTGCCAGCAGCTTATCCCTGACAGCCAAGGACCCAGTCTTC. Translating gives CASSLSLTAKDPVF.

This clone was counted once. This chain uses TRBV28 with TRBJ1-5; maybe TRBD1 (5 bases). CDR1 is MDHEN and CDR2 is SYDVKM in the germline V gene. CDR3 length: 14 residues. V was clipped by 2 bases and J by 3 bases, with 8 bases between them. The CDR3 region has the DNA TGTGCCAGCAGTTTACGGGGGTTCAATCAGCCCCAGCATTTT. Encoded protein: CASSLRGFNQPQHF.

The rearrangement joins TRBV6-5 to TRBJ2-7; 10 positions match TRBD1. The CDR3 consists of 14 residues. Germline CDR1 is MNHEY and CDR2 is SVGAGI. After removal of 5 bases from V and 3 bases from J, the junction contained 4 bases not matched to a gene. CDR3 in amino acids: CASSATGGVYEQYF. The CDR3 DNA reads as TGTGCCAGCAGTGCGACAGGGGGCGTCTACGAGCAGTACTTC.

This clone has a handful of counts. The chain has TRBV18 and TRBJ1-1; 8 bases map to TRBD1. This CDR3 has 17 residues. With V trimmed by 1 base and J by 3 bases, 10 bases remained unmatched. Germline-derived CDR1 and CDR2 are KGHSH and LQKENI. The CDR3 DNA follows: TGTGCCAGCTCACCACTGGGACAGGCCTTTAGGGACACTGAAGCTTTCTTT. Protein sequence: CASSPLGQAFRDTEAFF.

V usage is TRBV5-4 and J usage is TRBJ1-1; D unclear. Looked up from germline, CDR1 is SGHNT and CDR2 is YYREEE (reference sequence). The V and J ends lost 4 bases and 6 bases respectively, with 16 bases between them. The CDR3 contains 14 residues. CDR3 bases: TGTGCCAGCAGCCCCGTAACCCCGCGGGCTGAAGCTTTCTTT. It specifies CASSPVTPRAEAFF. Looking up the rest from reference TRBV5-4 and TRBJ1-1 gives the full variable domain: ETGVTQSPTHLIKTRGQQVTLRCSSQSGHNTVSWYQQALGQGPQFIFQYYREEENGRGNFPPRFSGLQFPNYSSELNVNALELDDSALYLCASSPVTPRAEAFFGQGTRLTVV.

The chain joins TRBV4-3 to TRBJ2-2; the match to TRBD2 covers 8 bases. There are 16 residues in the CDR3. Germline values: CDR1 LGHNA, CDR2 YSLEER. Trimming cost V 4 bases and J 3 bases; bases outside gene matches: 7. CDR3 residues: CASSLESGGDTGELFF. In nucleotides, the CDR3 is TGCGCCAGCAGCCTGGAAAGCGGGGGAGACACCGGGGAGCTGTTTTTT.

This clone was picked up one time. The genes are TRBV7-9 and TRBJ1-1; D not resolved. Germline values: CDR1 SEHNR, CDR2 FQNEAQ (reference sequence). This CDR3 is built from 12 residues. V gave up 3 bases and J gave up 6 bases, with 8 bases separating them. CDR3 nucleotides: TGTGCCAGCAGCTTCCGCAGGCCTGAAGCTTTCTTT. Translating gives CASSFRRPEAFF.

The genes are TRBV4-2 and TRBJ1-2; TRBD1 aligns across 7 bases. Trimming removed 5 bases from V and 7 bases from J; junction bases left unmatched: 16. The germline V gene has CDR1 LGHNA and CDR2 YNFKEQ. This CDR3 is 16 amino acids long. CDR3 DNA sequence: TGTGCCAGCAGCGTCCAAAGTGTACAGGGGAGGACTGGCTACACCTTC. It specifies CASSVQSVQGRTGYTF.

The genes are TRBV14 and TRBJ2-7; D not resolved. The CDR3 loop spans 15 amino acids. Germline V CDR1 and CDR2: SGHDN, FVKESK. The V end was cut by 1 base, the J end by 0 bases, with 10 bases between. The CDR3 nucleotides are TGTGCCAGCAGCCAAGGCTTGCGAATCTCCTACGAGCAGTACTTC. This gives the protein CASSQGLRISYEQYF.

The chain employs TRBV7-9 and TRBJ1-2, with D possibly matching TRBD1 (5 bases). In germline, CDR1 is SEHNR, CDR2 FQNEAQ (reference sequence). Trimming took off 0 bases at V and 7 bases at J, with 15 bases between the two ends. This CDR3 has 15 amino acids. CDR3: CASSLAGTRTSGYTF. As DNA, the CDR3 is TGTGCCAGCAGCTTAGCAGGGACTCGGACGAGTGGCTACACCTTC. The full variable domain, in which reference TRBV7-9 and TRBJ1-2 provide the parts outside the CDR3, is DTGVSQNPRHKITKRGQNVTFRCDPISEHNRLYWYRQTLGQGPEFLTYFQNEAQLEKSRLLSDRFSAERPKGSFSTLEIQRTEQGDSAMYLCASSLAGTRTSGYTFGSGTRLTVV.

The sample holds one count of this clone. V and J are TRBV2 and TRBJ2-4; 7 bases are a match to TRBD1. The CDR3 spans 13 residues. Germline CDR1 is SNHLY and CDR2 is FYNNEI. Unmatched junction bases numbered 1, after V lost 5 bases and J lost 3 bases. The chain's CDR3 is CASSTGDKNIQYF. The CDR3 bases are TGTGCCAGCAGTACAGGGGACAAAAACATTCAGTACTTC.

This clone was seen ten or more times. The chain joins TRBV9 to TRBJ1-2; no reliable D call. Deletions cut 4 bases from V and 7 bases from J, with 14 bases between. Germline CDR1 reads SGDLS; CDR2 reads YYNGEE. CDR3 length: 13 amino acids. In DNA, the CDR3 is TGTGCCAGCAGCACAGAGCCGGAATCTGGCTACACCTTC. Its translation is CASSTEPESGYTF.

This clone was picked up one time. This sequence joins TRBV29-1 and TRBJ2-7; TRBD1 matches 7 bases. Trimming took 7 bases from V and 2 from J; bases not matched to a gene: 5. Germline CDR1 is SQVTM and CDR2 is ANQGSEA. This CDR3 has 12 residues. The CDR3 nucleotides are TGCAGCGCCCGGACAGGCCCCTACGAGCAGTACTTC. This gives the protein CSARTGPYEQYF.

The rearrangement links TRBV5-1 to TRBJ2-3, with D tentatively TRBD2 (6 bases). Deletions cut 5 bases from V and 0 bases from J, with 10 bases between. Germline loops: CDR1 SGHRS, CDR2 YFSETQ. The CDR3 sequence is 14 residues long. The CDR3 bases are TGCGCCAGCAGTAAGGGACTCAGCACAGATACGCAGTATTTT. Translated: CASSKGLSTDTQYF. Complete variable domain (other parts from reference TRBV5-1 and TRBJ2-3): KAGVTQTPRYLIKTRGQQVTLSCSPISGHRSVSWYQQTPGQGLQFLFEYFSETQRNKGNFPGRFSGRQFSNSRSEMNVSTLELGDSALYLCASSKGLSTDTQYFGPGTRLTVL.

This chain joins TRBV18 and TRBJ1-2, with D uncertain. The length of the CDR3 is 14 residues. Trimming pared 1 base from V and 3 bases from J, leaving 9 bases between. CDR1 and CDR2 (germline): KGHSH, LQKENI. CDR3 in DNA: TGTGCCAGCTCACCACAGGAGAGTCACTATGGCTACACCTTC. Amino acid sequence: CASSPQESHYGYTF.

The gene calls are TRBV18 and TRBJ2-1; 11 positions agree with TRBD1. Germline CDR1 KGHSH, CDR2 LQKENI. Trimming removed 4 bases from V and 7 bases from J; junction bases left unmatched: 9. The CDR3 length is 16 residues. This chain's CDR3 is CASSLSRTGGINEQFF. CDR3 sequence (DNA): TGTGCCAGCTCACTATCCAGGACAGGGGGCATAAATGAGCAGTTCTTC.

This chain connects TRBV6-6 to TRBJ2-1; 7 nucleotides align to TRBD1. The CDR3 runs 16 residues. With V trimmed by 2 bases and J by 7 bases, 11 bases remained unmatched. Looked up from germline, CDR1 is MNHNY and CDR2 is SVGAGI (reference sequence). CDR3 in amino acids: CASSYTAGGSGNEQFF. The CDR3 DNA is TGTGCCAGCAGTTACACGGCAGGGGGTTCGGGGAATGAGCAGTTCTTC.

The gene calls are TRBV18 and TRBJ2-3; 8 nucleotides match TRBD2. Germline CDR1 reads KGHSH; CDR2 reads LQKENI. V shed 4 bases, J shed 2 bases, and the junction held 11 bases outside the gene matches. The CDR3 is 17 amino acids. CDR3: CASSLFRSGGLTDTQYF. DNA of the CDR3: TGTGCCAGCTCACTATTCCGGAGCGGGGGCCTCACAGATACGCAGTATTTT.